The 12 T cell receptor beta chains below were found in one sample sequenced in a study of patients and donors after allogeneic stem cell transplantation. TCRdb itself ran the RT-PCR reads through MiXCR, one entry per CDR3 protein. Of fewer than 75,000 distinct CDR3 sequences in the sample, around 27% were seen once. Sequencing was performed on blood, either unsorted or a sorted T cell fraction (not recorded which). The receptors here all came from a human donor who was either an allogeneic HSCT recipient or a stem cell or donor lymphocyte infusion donor (not recorded which). It is not recorded whose cells these are; they may come from a transplant donor.

This clonotype was seen only a few times. The chain recombines TRBV12-3 or TRBV12-4 with TRBJ1-2; tentatively, D is TRBD1 (5 bases). This CDR3 region has 13 residues. The V end was cut by 2 bases, the J end by 3 bases, with 7 bases between. CDR3 DNA sequence: TGTGCCAGCAGTTTAATGGGGGACTATGGCTACACCTTC. It is translated as CASSLMGDYGYTF.

This clonotype was observed a few times. The gene calls are TRBV4-2 and TRBJ1-1, with D perhaps matching TRBD1 (5 bases). V was cut by 4 bases and J by 10 bases, with 25 bases left in between. This CDR3 region has 16 residues. The germline V gene encodes CDR1 LGHNA and CDR2 YNFKEQ. The CDR3 region is CASSPGTSVASGRAFF. The CDR3 DNA follows: TGTGCCAGCAGCCCCGGGACTTCGGTGGCGTCGGGACGAGCTTTCTTT.

This sequence joins TRBV4-1 and TRBJ2-1; D tentatively fits TRBD1 or TRBD2 (5 bases each). The CDR3 spans 13 residues. Germline loops: CDR1 MGHRA, CDR2 YSYEKL. V shed 0 bases and J shed 10 bases, with 10 bases lying between them. CDR3 nucleotides: TGCGCCAGCAGCCAAGAGAGGGGACGGGAGCAGTTCTTC. It encodes CASSQERGREQFF.

This clonotype was picked up a small number of times. V gene TRBV4-2 combines with J gene TRBJ2-1; 7 bases map to TRBD1. V was pared by 2 bases and J by 4 bases, with 14 bases of the junction left unmatched. This CDR3 is 18 amino acids long. Germline CDR1 LGHNA, CDR2 YNFKEQ. The CDR3 is CASSQYPPGTASYNEQFF. Written as DNA, the CDR3 is TGTGCCAGCAGCCAATACCCTCCCGGGACAGCCAGTTACAATGAGCAGTTCTTC.

The genes are TRBV28 and TRBJ1-6, with D possibly matching TRBD1 (5 bases). The CDR3 totals 18 residues. Germline-derived CDR1 and CDR2 are MDHEN and SYDVKM. The ends were cut back, 10 bases at V and 0 bases at J, with 22 bases in the middle. CDR3 protein: CATQEGVYPGSYNSPLHF. The CDR3 nucleotides are TGTGCCACACAGGAGGGCGTTTACCCTGGCTCCTATAATTCACCCCTCCACTTT.

V is TRBV4-1 and J is TRBJ1-1; D possibly corresponds to TRBD1 (5 bases). CDR1 MGHRA and CDR2 YSYEKL come from the germline V gene. CDR3 length: 13 amino acids. V dropped 3 bases and J dropped 1 base, with 6 bases sitting between them. CDR3 DNA sequence: TGCGCCAGCAGCCAGACAGAGAACACTGAAGCTTTCTTT. Its translation is CASSQTENTEAFF.

At least ten counts were recorded for this clonotype. V usage is TRBV12-3 or TRBV12-4 and J usage is TRBJ1-2, with D uncertain. The V and J ends lost 0 bases and 6 bases respectively, with 11 bases between them. The CDR3 contains 14 residues. For the CDR3, the DNA is TGTGCCAGCAGTTTAGCGCGGAGGGCCCATGGCTACACCTTC. It is translated as CASSLARRAHGYTF.

The chain employs TRBV19 and TRBJ2-3, with TRBD1 matching 7 bases. The CDR3 has 14 residues. V lost 7 bases, J lost 0 bases, and 4 bases stayed unmatched. Germline loops: CDR1 LNHDA, CDR2 SQIVND (reference sequence). CDR3 nucleotide sequence: TGTGCCAGTACCCCGACAGGGAGCACAGATACGCAGTATTTT. This codes for CASTPTGSTDTQYF. The variable domain in full, completed from reference TRBV19 and TRBJ2-3, reads DGGITQSPKYLFRKEGQNVTLSCEQNLNHDAMYWYRQDPGQGLRLIYYSQIVNDFQKGDIAEGYSVSREKKESFPLTVTSAQKNPTAFYLCASTPTGSTDTQYFGPGTRLTVL.

This clonotype was counted a few times. The V and J genes are TRBV20-1 and TRBJ2-1; D is unclear. Germline V lookup: CDR1 DFQATT, CDR2 SNEGSKA (reference sequence). The V end was cut by 6 bases, the J end by 5 bases, with 20 bases between. CDR3 length equals 15 residues. CDR3 amino acids: CSAPGGLQPNNEQFF. The CDR3 bases are TGCAGTGCCCCAGGCGGCCTACAACCCAACAATGAGCAGTTCTTC.

There are many counts of this clonotype. The rearrangement joins TRBV19 to TRBJ2-1; D is perhaps TRBD1 (5 bases). The length of the CDR3 is 13 residues. The V gene's germline CDR1 is LNHDA and CDR2 SQIVND (reference sequence). V lost 3 bases and J 6 bases, leaving 9 bases between the germline ends. The CDR3 loop is CASSIQGSNEQFF. For the CDR3, the DNA is TGTGCCAGTAGTATTCAGGGAAGCAATGAGCAGTTCTTC. Using reference TRBV19 and TRBJ2-1 for the parts outside the CDR3, the full variable domain is DGGITQSPKYLFRKEGQNVTLSCEQNLNHDAMYWYRQDPGQGLRLIYYSQIVNDFQKGDIAEGYSVSREKKESFPLTVTSAQKNPTAFYLCASSIQGSNEQFFGPGTRLTVL.

V usage is TRBV10-3 and J usage is TRBJ2-2, with 7 positions matching TRBD1. The J segment lost 4 bases and the V segment lost 11 bases, leaving 1 base of the junction unmatched. This CDR3 spans 11 amino acids. Looked up from germline, CDR1 is ENHRY and CDR2 is SYGVKD. CDR3 protein: CASGGTGELFF. As DNA, the CDR3 is TGTGCCTCAGGGGGCACCGGGGAGCTGTTTTTT.

V and J are TRBV5-1 and TRBJ2-3; no clear D. The CDR3 loop spans 12 amino acids. In germline, CDR1 is SGHRS, CDR2 YFSETQ. The V gene lost 0 bases and the J gene lost 8 bases, with 7 bases spanning the gap. The CDR3 sequence is CASSLDWTTQYF. The CDR3, as DNA: TGCGCCAGCAGCTTGGATTGGACTACGCAGTATTTT.